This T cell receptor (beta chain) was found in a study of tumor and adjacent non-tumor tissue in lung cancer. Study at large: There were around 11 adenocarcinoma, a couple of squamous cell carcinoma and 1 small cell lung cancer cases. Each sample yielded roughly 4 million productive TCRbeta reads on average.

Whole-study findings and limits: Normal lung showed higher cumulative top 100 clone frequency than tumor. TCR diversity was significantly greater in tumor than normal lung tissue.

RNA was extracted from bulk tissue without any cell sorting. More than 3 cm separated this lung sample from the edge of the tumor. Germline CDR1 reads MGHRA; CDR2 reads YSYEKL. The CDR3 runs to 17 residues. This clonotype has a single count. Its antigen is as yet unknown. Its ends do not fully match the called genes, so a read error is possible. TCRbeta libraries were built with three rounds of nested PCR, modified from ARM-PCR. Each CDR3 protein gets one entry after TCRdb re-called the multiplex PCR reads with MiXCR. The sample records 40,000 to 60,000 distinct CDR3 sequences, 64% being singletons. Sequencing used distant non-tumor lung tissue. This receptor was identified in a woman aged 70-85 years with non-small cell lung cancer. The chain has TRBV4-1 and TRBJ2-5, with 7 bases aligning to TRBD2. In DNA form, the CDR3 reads TGCGCCAGCAGACAAGAACTCAGACTAGCAGCCCAAGAGACCCAGTACTTC. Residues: CASRQELRLAAQETQYF.